One and the same sample provided the 9 T cell receptor beta chains below, sequenced in a study of T cells in Graves' hyperthyroidism and ophthalmopathy. Amplified regions were TCR beta CDR3 sequences from RNA transcripts. TCR CDR3 regions were first amplified by RT-PCR with HTBI primers. MiXCR, applied by TCRdb to the multiplex PCR reads, yields one record per CDR3 protein. Of around 690,000 distinct CDR3 sequences in the sample, around 20% were seen once. The specimen sequenced was blood. These receptors all come from a man aged 30-40 years with Graves' ophthalmopathy.

This clonotype was found many times. J is TRBJ2-7 and V is TRBV6-6; D gene uncertain. The CDR3 has 13 residues. Deletions cut 2 bases from V and 5 bases from J, with 10 bases between. CDR1 is MNHNY, CDR2 SVGAGI, per germline (reference sequence). CDR3 nucleotide sequence: TGTGCCAGCAGTTACGGGCAGCTCGACGAGCAGTACTTC. As protein: CASSYGQLDEQYF.

The sample holds one count of this clonotype. This chain uses TRBV27 with TRBJ2-7, with 7 bases matching TRBD1. CDR1 and CDR2 (germline): MNHEY, SMNVEV (reference sequence). V lost 3 bases, J lost 5 bases, and 10 bases stayed unmatched. The CDR3 runs 15 residues. The CDR3 sequence: CASSLSPGQLNEQYF. The DNA of the CDR3 is TGTGCCAGCAGTTTGTCACCGGGACAGCTCAACGAGCAGTACTTC.

This clonotype appeared a few times. A much larger clonotype is one base distant, so this may be a read error. The J gene is TRBJ2-7, the V gene TRBV27; D is unresolved. Germline values: CDR1 MNHEY, CDR2 SMNVEV (reference sequence). The CDR3 extends over 13 amino acids. Trimming stripped 2 bases from V and 2 bases from J, with 7 bases between. The DNA of the CDR3 is TGTGCCAGCAGTTTAAGCAGAGCCTACGAGCAGTACTTC. Protein sequence: CASSLSRAYEQYF.

This clonotype was seen only a few times. This CDR3 reads CASKLRGDTEAFF. DNA of the CDR3: TGTGCCAGCAAATTGAGGGGCGACACTGAAGCTTTCTTT. This sequence joins TRBV7-6 and TRBJ1-1, with D possibly matching TRBD1 (5 bases). The CDR3 is 13 residues long. Per the germline V gene, CDR1 is SGHVS and CDR2 is FNYEAQ. Trimming left V 7 bases short and J 3 bases short, with 12 bases between.

Only a few counts were recorded for this clonotype. The chain recombines TRBV5-1 with TRBJ2-2; no definite D call. Trimming shortened V by 6 bases and J by 1 base, and 10 bases separated the two germline ends. Germline assignment: CDR1 SGHRS and CDR2 YFSETQ. This CDR3 is built from 14 residues. CDR3 sequence (DNA): TGCGCCAGCAAAGTGGCAGAGAACACCGGGGAGCTGTTTTTT. This sequence encodes CASKVAENTGELFF. The complete variable domain, with remaining parts taken from reference TRBV5-1 and TRBJ2-2, reads KAGVTQTPRYLIKTRGQQVTLSCSPISGHRSVSWYQQTPGQGLQFLFEYFSETQRNKGNFPGRFSGRQFSNSRSEMNVSTLELGDSALYLCASKVAENTGELFFGEGSRLTVL.

In regard to this clonotype: It may be a read error: a sequence one base away is much more abundant. CDR3 nucleotide sequence: TGTGCCAGCAGTTTTCGTAGCGGGAGTGCCACCGGGGAGCTGTTTTTT. Translated: CASSFRSGSATGELFF. The chain links TRBV28 to TRBJ2-2, with TRBD2 matching over 9 bases. From germline, CDR1 is MDHEN and CDR2 SYDVKM. V was clipped by 3 bases and J by 4 bases; unmatched bases: 6. The CDR3 length is 16 residues.

This clonotype has just a few counts. The rearrangement uses TRBV29-1 and TRBJ1-2; possible D gene TRBD1, 5 bases. The V gene lost 8 bases and the J gene lost 7 bases, with 14 bases spanning the gap. Per germline, CDR1 SQVTM and CDR2 ANQGSEA. The CDR3 is 11 amino acids. CDR3: CSTRERGGYTF. CDR3 sequence (DNA): TGCAGCACCAGGGAAAGGGGTGGCTACACCTTC.

The V gene is TRBV28, the J gene TRBJ2-5; perhaps D is TRBD1 or TRBD2 (6 bases each). The CDR3 is 15 residues long. The ends were cut back, 8 bases at V and 4 bases at J, with 20 bases in the middle. CDR1 MDHEN and CDR2 SYDVKM come from the germline V gene. CDR3 nucleotide sequence: TGTGCCAGCTCTCCCGTTCTGGGGGGCGGAGAGACCCAGTACTTC. Translated, it gives CASSPVLGGGETQYF.

J is TRBJ2-1 and V is TRBV20-1; perhaps TRBD2 as D (6 bases). Looked up from germline, CDR1 is DFQATT and CDR2 is SNEGSKA (reference sequence). CDR3 length: 17 amino acids. Trimming removed 3 bases from V and 2 bases from J, with 20 bases in between. The chain's CDR3 is CSASKLAAGRPYNEQFF. DNA for the CDR3: TGCAGTGCTAGTAAACTCGCCGCGGGGCGTCCCTACAATGAGCAGTTCTTC.